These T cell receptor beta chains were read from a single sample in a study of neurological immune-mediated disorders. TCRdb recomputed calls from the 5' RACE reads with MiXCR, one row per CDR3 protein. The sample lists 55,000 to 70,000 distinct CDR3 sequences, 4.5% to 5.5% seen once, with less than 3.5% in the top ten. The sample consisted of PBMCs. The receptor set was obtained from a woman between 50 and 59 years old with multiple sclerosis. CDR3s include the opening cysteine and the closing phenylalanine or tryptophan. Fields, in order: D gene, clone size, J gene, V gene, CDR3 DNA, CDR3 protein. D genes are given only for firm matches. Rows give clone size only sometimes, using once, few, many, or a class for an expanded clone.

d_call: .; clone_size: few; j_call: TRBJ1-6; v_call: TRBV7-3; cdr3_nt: TGTGCCAGCAGCTTAGAGGGTGGGTCACCCCTCCACTTT; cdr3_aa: CASSLEGGSPLHF
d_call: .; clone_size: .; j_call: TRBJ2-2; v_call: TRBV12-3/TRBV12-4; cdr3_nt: TGTGCCAGCAGTTTTGGTGCCGGGGAGCTGTTTTTT; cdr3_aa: CASSFGAGELFF
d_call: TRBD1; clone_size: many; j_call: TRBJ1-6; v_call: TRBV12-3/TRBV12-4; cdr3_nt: TGTGCCAGCAGAATGGACAGGGGTAATTCACCCCTCAACTTT; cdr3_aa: CASRMDRGNSPLNF
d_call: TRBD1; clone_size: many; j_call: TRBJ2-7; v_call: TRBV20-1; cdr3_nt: TGCAGTGCGACCCCAGGGGGTTACGAGCAGTACTTC; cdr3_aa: CSATPGGYEQYF
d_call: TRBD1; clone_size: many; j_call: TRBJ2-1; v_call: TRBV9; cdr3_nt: TGTGCCAGCAGTGGTACAGGGGGCCGCAAAAGCTCCTACAATGAGCAGTTCTTC; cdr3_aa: CASSGTGGRKSSYNEQFF
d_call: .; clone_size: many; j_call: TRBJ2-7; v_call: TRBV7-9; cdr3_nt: TGTGCCAGCAGCTTAGAGGGGAATAGCTACGAGCAGTACTTC; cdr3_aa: CASSLEGNSYEQYF
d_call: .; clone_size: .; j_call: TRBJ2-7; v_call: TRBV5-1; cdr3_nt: TGCGCCAGCAGCTTGGTTGAGGCACTCGGTTACGAGCAGTACTTC; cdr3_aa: CASSLVEALGYEQYF
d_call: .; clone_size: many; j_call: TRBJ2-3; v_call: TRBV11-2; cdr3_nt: TGTGCCAGCCTCGACCACGGGGGAGCAGATACGCAGTATTTT; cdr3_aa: CASLDHGGADTQYF
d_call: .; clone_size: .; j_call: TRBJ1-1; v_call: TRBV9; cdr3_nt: TGTGCCAGCAGCGTAGACGGGAAGAACACTGAAGCTTTCTTT; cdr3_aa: CASSVDGKNTEAFF
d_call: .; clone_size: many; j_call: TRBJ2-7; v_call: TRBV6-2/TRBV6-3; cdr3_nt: TGTGCCAGCAGTACCGTCGGGACACGGACCTACGAGCAGTACTTC; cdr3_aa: CASSTVGTRTYEQYF
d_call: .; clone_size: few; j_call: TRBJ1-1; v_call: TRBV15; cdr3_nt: TGTGCCACCAGCAGACCAGGCGGCGCAGGGACGGCTTTCTTT; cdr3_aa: CATSRPGGAGTAFF
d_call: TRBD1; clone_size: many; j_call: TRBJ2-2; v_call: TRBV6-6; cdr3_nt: TGTGCCAGCAGTTACTTAGGACAGGGAGGTGGGGAGCTGTTTTTT; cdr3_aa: CASSYLGQGGGELFF
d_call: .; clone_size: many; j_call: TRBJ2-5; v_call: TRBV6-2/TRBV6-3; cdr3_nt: TGTGCCAGCAGTTACATTTTAAGGGAACGGAACCAAGAGACCCAGTACTTC; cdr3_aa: CASSYILRERNQETQYF
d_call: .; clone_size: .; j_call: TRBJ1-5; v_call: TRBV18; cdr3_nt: TGTGCCAGCTCAACAGGGAATCAGCCCCAGCATTTT; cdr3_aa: CASSTGNQPQHF
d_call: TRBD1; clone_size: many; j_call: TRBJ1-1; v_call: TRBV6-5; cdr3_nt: TGTGCCAGCAGTTCAGACAGGGGGAACACTGAAGCTTTCTTT; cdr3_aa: CASSSDRGNTEAFF
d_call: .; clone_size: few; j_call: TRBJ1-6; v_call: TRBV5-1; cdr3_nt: TGCGCCAGCAGCCGGGATTCTAGCTCCTATAATTCACCCCTCAACTTT; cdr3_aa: CASSRDSSSYNSPLNF
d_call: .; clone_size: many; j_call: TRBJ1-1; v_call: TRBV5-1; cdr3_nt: TGCGCCAGCAGCGACGACGCGGAATTTAACACTGAAGCTTTCTTT; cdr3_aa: CASSDDAEFNTEAFF
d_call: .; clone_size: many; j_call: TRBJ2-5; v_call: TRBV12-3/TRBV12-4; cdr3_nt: TGTGCCAGCAGTTTCACGCGAGGGGAGACCCAGTACTTC; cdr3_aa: CASSFTRGETQYF
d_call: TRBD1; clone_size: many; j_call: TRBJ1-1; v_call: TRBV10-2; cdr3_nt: TGCGCCAGCAGTAATCAGGGGGTGAACACTGAAGCTTTCTTT; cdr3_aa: CASSNQGVNTEAFF
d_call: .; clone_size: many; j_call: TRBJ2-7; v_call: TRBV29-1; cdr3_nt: TGCAGCGTCTCGGGACCGCACTCCTACGAGCAGTACTTC; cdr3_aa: CSVSGPHSYEQYF
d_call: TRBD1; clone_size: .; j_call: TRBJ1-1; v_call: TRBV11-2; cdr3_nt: TGTGCCAGCAGCTCGGACAGGACGAACACTGAAGCTTTCTTT; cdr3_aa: CASSSDRTNTEAFF
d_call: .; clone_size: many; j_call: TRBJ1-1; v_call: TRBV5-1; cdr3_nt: TGCGCCAGCAGCTCCCTTCGTGAGGACGAAGCTTTCTTT; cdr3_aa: CASSSLREDEAFF
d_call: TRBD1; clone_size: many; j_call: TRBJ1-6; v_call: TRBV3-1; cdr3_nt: TGTGCCAGCAGCCTTGAGGACAGGGTAGCCTCACCCCTCCACTTT; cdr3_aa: CASSLEDRVASPLHF
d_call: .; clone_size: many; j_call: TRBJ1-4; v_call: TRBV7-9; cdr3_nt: TGTGCCAGCAGCTTACCCCCAGCAACTAATGAAAAACTGTTTTTT; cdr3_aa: CASSLPPATNEKLFF
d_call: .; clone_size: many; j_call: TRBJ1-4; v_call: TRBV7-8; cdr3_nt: TGTGCCACCAGTCCACGGCTTAATGAAAAACTGTTTTTT; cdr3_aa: CATSPRLNEKLFF
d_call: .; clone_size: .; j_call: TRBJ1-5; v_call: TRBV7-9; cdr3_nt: TGTGCCAGCAGCGTCACAGGGCCCCATCAGCCCCAGAATTTT; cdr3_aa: CASSVTGPHQPQNF
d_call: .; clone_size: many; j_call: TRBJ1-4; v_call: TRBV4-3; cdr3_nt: TGCGCCAGCAGCCAAGATTTGCGGGAAAAACTGTTTTTT; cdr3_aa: CASSQDLREKLFF
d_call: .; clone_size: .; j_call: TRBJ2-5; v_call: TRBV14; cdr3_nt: TGTGCCAGCAGCCAAGGTGCCGGGTTCGGAGAGACCCAGTACTTC; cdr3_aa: CASSQGAGFGETQYF
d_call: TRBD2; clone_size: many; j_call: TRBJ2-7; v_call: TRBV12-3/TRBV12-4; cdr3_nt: TGTGCCAGCAGTCCGGGACTAGCGGGGGACTACGAGCAGTACTTC; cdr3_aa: CASSPGLAGDYEQYF
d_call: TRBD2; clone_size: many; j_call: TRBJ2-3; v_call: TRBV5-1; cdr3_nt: TGCGCCAGCAGCTTCATAAGCGGGGCAGATACGCAGTATTTT; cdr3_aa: CASSFISGADTQYF
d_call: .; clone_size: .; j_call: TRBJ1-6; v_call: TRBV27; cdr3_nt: TGTGCCAGCAGTTTCACCGGGACCGAGGGGTCACCCCTCCACTTT; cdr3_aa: CASSFTGTEGSPLHF
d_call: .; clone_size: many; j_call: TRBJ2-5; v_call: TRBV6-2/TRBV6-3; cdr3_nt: TGTGCCAGCACCGAAGCGACTCCCCAAGAGACCCAGTACTTC; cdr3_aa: CASTEATPQETQYF
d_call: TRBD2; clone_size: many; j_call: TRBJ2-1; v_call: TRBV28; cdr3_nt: TGTGCCAGCAGCCCACTAGCGGGGGCCCCAAGCTCCTACAATGAGCAGTTCTTC; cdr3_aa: CASSPLAGAPSSYNEQFF
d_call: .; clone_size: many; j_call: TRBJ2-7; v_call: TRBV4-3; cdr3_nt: TGCGCCAGCAGCCAAGATCTTGGGGCACCCTACGAGCAGTACTTC; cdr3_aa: CASSQDLGAPYEQYF
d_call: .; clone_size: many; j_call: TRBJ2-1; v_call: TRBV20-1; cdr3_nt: TGCAGTGCCCCCCACGGGGCGACTGAGCAGTTCTTC; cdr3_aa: CSAPHGATEQFF
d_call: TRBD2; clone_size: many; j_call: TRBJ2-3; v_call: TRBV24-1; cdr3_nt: TGTGCCACCAGTGAGCCTTCGATAGCGGGGGCAGGGGATACGCAGTATTTT; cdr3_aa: CATSEPSIAGAGDTQYF
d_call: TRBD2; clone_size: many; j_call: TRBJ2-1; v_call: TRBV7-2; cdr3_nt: TGTGCCAGCACCGGATCTAGCGGATACAATGAGCAGTTCTTC; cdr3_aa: CASTGSSGYNEQFF
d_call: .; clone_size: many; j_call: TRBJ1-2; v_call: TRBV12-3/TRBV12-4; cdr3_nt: TGTGCCAGCAGTGCAAACGGGGGCCTAGGCTACACCTTC; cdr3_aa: CASSANGGLGYTF
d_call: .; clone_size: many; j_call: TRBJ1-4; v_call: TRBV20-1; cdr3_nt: TGCAGTGCTAGGCCCAGGGGTCAAAACGAAAAACTGTTTTTT; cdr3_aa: CSARPRGQNEKLFF
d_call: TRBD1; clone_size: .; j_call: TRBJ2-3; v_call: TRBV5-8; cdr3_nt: TGTGCCAGCAGCCCCCAAGCCGGGGACAGGGGTTTCACAGATACGCAGTATTTT; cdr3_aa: CASSPQAGDRGFTDTQYF
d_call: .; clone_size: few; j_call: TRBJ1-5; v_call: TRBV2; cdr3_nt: TGTGCCAGCAACCTAGGGAGAGTAAATCAGCCCCAGCATTTT; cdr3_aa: CASNLGRVNQPQHF
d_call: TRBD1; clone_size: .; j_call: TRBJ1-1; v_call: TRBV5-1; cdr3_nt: TGCGCCAGCAGCATGGGGGGGACAGGGGTAGGGACTGAAGCTTTCTTT; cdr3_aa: CASSMGGTGVGTEAFF